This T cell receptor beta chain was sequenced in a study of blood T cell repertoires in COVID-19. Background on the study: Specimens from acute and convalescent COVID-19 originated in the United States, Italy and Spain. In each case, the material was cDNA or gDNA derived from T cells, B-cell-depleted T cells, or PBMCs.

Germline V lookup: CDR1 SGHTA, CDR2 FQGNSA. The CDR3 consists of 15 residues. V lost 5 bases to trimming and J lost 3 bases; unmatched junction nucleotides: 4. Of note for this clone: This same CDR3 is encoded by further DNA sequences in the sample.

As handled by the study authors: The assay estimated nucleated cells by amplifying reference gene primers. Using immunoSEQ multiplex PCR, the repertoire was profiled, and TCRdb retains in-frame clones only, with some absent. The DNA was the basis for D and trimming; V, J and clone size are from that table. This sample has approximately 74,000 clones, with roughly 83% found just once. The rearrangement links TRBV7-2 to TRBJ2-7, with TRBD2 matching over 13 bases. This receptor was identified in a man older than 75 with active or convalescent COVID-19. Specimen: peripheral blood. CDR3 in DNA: TGTGCCAGCAGCACACGGACTAGCGGGAGCTACGAGCAGTACTTC. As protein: CASSTRTSGSYEQYF. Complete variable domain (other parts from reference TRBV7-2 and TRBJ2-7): GAGVSQSPSNKVTEKGKDVELRCDPISGHTALYWYRQSLGQGLEFLIYFQGNSAPDKSGLPSDRFSAERTGGSVSTLTIQRTQQEDSAVYLCASSTRTSGSYEQYFGPGTRLTVT.